These 23 T cell receptor beta chains were all obtained from the same sample, sequenced in a study of shared clonotypes between healthy human individuals. This table comes from immunoSEQ multiplex PCR, and its TCRdb copy is limited to in-frame clones, with some not included. The table shows about 580,000 clones, with 95% to 98% occurring only once. Terminally differentiated effector memory CD45RA+ cells were excluded from the naive CD8 cells, which were CD45RO-negative and positively selected for CCR7. Sequenced input: naive CD8+ T cells sorted from blood. The receptor source for this set is a man younger than 45 in good health.

V gene TRBV9 combines with J gene TRBJ2-7; 10 bases are shared with TRBD2. V shed 4 bases, J shed 5 bases, and the junction held 6 bases outside the gene matches. Germline-derived CDR1 and CDR2 are SGDLS and YYNGEE. The CDR3 consists of 14 residues. In nucleotides, the CDR3 is TGTGCCAGCAGCTTAGGACTAGCGGAGGACGAGCAGTACTTC. It specifies CASSLGLAEDEQYF.

V gene TRBV7-8 combines with J gene TRBJ2-3; the match to TRBD2 covers 11 bases. The length of the CDR3 is 15 residues. The germline V gene encodes CDR1 SGHVS and CDR2 FQNEAQ. Trimming took 5 bases from V and 4 from J; bases not matched to a gene: 5. This CDR3 is CASSALAGGPDTQYF. The CDR3 DNA sequence: TGTGCCAGCAGCGCGTTAGCGGGAGGGCCAGATACGCAGTATTTT. The full variable domain, with the rest looked up from reference TRBV7-8 and TRBJ2-3, is GAGVSQSPRYKVAKRGQDVALRCDPISGHVSLFWYQQALGQGPEFLTYFQNEAQLDKSGLPSDRFFAERPEGSVSTLKIQRTQQEDSAVYLCASSALAGGPDTQYFGPGTRLTVL.

The V gene is TRBV28, the J gene TRBJ1-1; D may be TRBD1 (5 bases). This CDR3 spans 12 amino acids. V was clipped by 11 bases and J by 5 bases, with 15 bases between them. The germline V gene has CDR1 MDHEN and CDR2 SYDVKM. CDR3 residues: CAGAEGQTEAFF. For the CDR3, the DNA is TGTGCCGGTGCCGAGGGGCAAACTGAAGCTTTCTTT.

This clone was counted between two and nine times. This sample also contains other DNA sequences that code for the same CDR3. This chain links TRBV7-9 with TRBJ2-7, with D possibly matching TRBD1 (5 bases). Germline-derived CDR1 and CDR2 are SEHNR and FQNEAQ (reference sequence). Trimming cost V 6 bases and J 0 bases, with 9 bases left between them. The CDR3 length is 13 residues. In nucleotides, the CDR3 is TGTGCCAGCAGTCGTGACAGCTCCTACGAGCAGTACTTC. It encodes CASSRDSSYEQYF. The full variable domain, rest sourced from reference TRBV7-9 and TRBJ2-7, is DTGVSQNPRHKITKRGQNVTFRCDPISEHNRLYWYRQTLGQGPEFLTYFQNEAQLEKSRLLSDRFSAERPKGSFSTLEIQRTEQGDSAMYLCASSRDSSYEQYFGPGTRLTVT.

The chain joins TRBV19 to TRBJ2-7; 8 positions match TRBD1. V shed 8 bases and J 7 bases; nucleotides not matched to a gene: 19. The germline V gene has CDR1 LNHDA and CDR2 SQIVND (reference sequence). This CDR3 is 16 amino acids long. The CDR3 sequence: CASGAFYPGQETEQYF. Written as DNA, the CDR3 is TGTGCCAGTGGAGCCTTTTACCCGGGACAGGAGACGGAGCAGTACTTC.

The chain recombines TRBV4-2 with TRBJ2-1; 10 bases line up with TRBD2. CDR1 is LGHNA, CDR2 YNFKEQ, per germline. The CDR3 is 13 amino acids. Trimming at V came to 8 bases and at J to 8 bases, leaving 6 bases not matched to a gene. The CDR3 nucleotides are TGTGCCAGCGCCCTAGCGGGAGTCGATGAGCAGTTCTTC. It specifies CASALAGVDEQFF.

As DNA, the CDR3 is TGCGCCAGCAGTCCCGGAACTAGCGGGAACCAAGAGACCCAGTACTTC. Translation gives CASSPGTSGNQETQYF. The chain joins TRBV5-1 to TRBJ2-5, with 10 bases identical to TRBD2. This CDR3 spans 16 amino acids. J was trimmed by 0 bases and V by 5 bases; bases with no gene match: 7. Germline loops: CDR1 SGHRS, CDR2 YFSETQ.

About this clone itself: The sample has other DNA sequences that encode this CDR3 too. The chain combines TRBV6-5 with TRBJ2-7; 7 nucleotides agree with TRBD1. Germline V gene lookup returns CDR1 MNHEY and CDR2 SVGAGI. Trimming took 0 bases from V and 4 from J; bases not matched to a gene: 0. The length of the CDR3 is 13 residues. The CDR3 DNA reads TGTGCCAGCAGTTACTCGACAGGGTACGAGCAGTACTTC. Amino acids: CASSYSTGYEQYF.

CDR3 DNA: TGTGCCAGCAGGCCCGGGACCCAGACCTACGAGCAGTACTTC. Translated: CASRPGTQTYEQYF. The chain carries TRBV27 and TRBJ2-7; tentatively, D is TRBD1 or TRBD2 (5 bases each). Trimming took off 6 bases at V and 2 bases at J, with 14 bases between the two ends. CDR1 and CDR2 (germline): MNHEY, SMNVEV (reference sequence). The CDR3 extends over 14 amino acids.

V is TRBV2 and J is TRBJ2-1; 8 bases fit TRBD2. CDR1 is SNHLY, CDR2 FYNNEI, per germline. The CDR3 extends over 13 amino acids. The V and J ends lost 10 bases and 9 bases, in that order; junction bases with no gene match: 11. The CDR3 loop reads CAIQETSVGEQFF. Written as DNA, the CDR3 is TGTGCCATCCAGGAGACTAGCGTGGGTGAGCAGTTCTTC.

This clone was observed a single time. This rearrangement joins TRBV30 to TRBJ2-5; the D is unclear. The CDR3 runs to 13 residues. CDR1 GTSNPN and CDR2 SVGIG come from the germline V gene (reference sequence). Trimming pared 8 bases from V and 5 bases from J, leaving 18 bases between. The DNA for the CDR3 is TGTGCCGCGGAGATGATGGGGATGGAGACCCAGTACTTC. It yields the protein CAAEMMGMETQYF.

V and J are TRBV27 and TRBJ2-1; D is possibly TRBD1 or TRBD2 (5 bases each). This CDR3 is built from 14 residues. In germline, CDR1 is MNHEY, CDR2 SMNVEV (reference sequence). V lost 3 bases to trimming and J lost 5 bases, with 11 bases between them. Written as DNA, the CDR3 is TGTGCCAGCAGTTTTTCTGGGGGAAACAATGAGCAGTTCTTC. The encoded protein is CASSFSGGNNEQFF.

The chain employs TRBV7-6 and TRBJ2-3, with unresolved D. This CDR3 spans 16 amino acids. Germline V gene sequence: CDR1 SGHVS, CDR2 FNYEAQ. V was pared by 5 bases and J by 2 bases, with 17 bases between. The CDR3 DNA sequence: TGTGCCAGCAGCACAAGCCTAGAGGATAACACAGATACGCAGTATTTT. Translation: CASSTSLEDNTDTQYF. The complete variable domain, with remaining parts taken from reference TRBV7-6 and TRBJ2-3, reads GAGVSQSPRYKVTKRGQDVALRCDPISGHVSLYWYRQALGQGPEFLTYFNYEAQQDKSGLPNDRFSAERPEGSISTLTIQRTEQRDSAMYRCASSTSLEDNTDTQYFGPGTRLTVL.

This clone was counted once. The rearrangement links TRBV5-4 to TRBJ2-7; a possible D gene is TRBD2 (5 bases). The CDR3 is 15 residues long. Germline V lookup: CDR1 SGHNT, CDR2 YYREEE (reference sequence). Trimming stripped 1 base from V and 6 bases from J, with 17 bases between. Here the CDR3 reads CASSLKGAVGSEQYF. For the CDR3, the DNA is TGTGCCAGCAGCTTGAAGGGAGCGGTCGGAAGCGAGCAGTACTTC.

Remarks on this clone: Within the sample, other DNA sequences also encode this same CDR3. The rearrangement uses TRBV27 and TRBJ2-7; TRBD1 might be the D (5 bases). Germline values: CDR1 MNHEY, CDR2 SMNVEV (reference sequence). This CDR3 comprises 13 residues. V was shortened by 8 bases and J by 0 bases, with 11 bases between the two germline ends. This CDR3 is CASSYRSSYEQYF. CDR3 DNA sequence: TGTGCCAGCTCTTACAGGAGCTCCTACGAGCAGTACTTC.

The chain uses TRBV13 and TRBJ2-1; 9 bases agree with TRBD2. Germline CDR1 and CDR2: PRHDT and FYEKMQ (reference sequence). V trimming: 7 bases; J trimming: 5 bases; junction bases outside the gene matches: 9. The CDR3 has 15 residues. The CDR3: CASNPVGLADNEQFF. CDR3 in DNA: TGTGCCAGCAACCCAGTGGGACTAGCTGACAATGAGCAGTTCTTC.

V is TRBV7-9 and J is TRBJ2-7; 10 bases map to TRBD2. With 3 bases clipped from V and 7 bases from J, the junction kept 9 bases outside the gene matches. Germline loops: CDR1 SEHNR, CDR2 FQNEAQ (reference sequence). The CDR3 has 15 residues. The CDR3, as DNA: TGTGCCAGCAGCTTCCTAGCGGGAGCTCCTCAGGAGCAGTACTTC. Residues: CASSFLAGAPQEQYF.

The rearrangement links TRBV4-1 to TRBJ2-7; 13 positions agree with TRBD2. Trimming removed 1 base from V and 3 bases from J; junction bases left unmatched: 9. Germline CDR1 reads MGHRA; CDR2 reads YSYEKL. CDR3 length: 18 residues. The CDR3 region has the DNA TGCGCCAGCAGCCAAGCAGGGACTAGCGGGACTTGGGTCTACGAGCAGTACTTC. It specifies CASSQAGTSGTWVYEQYF.

V gene TRBV19 combines with J gene TRBJ2-2; 11 nucleotides agree with TRBD2. V lost 6 bases, J lost 6 bases, and 3 bases stayed unmatched. Germline V gives CDR1 LNHDA, CDR2 SQIVND (reference sequence). The CDR3 has 14 residues. CDR3 loop: CASRPGLAAGELFF. CDR3 bases: TGTGCCAGTAGGCCGGGACTAGCGGCCGGGGAGCTGTTTTTT.

V is TRBV6-1 and J is TRBJ2-1; D unclear. The CDR3 runs to 12 residues. Germline CDR1 MNHNS, CDR2 SASEGT. Between the trimmed V and J ends, which lost 7 bases and 9 bases, there was a span of 13 bases. CDR3 nucleotide sequence: TGTGCCAGCACTTGGATACCGGCTGAGCAGTTCTTC. Protein sequence: CASTWIPAEQFF.

As concerns this clone: This CDR3 is also generated by other DNA sequences in the sample. This chain uses TRBV4-3 with TRBJ2-7; no clear D gene. Germline V CDR1 and CDR2: LGHNA, YSLEER. V dropped 0 bases and J dropped 4 bases, with 7 bases sitting between them. The CDR3 covers 13 residues. The CDR3: CASSQDRAYEQYF. The DNA of the CDR3 is TGCGCCAGCAGCCAAGATAGGGCATACGAGCAGTACTTC.

The rearrangement uses TRBV28 and TRBJ2-1; D remains ambiguous. The V gene's germline CDR1 is MDHEN and CDR2 SYDVKM. Trimming cost V 6 bases and J 6 bases, with 18 bases left between them. The CDR3 extends over 15 amino acids. The CDR3 bases are TGTGCCAGCAGAAATCTCGGGTCCGGTTCCAATGAGCAGTTCTTC. Amino acids: CASRNLGSGSNEQFF.

The J gene is TRBJ2-1, the V gene TRBV12-5; tentative D call: TRBD1 (6 bases). Looked up from germline, CDR1 is LGHNT and CDR2 is FRNRAP. The CDR3 is 14 amino acids. Trimming stripped 2 bases from V and 12 bases from J, with 17 bases between. In DNA, the CDR3 is TGTGCTAGTGGTTTGTCACCGACAGGCCACGGGCAGTTCTTC. It specifies CASGLSPTGHGQFF.